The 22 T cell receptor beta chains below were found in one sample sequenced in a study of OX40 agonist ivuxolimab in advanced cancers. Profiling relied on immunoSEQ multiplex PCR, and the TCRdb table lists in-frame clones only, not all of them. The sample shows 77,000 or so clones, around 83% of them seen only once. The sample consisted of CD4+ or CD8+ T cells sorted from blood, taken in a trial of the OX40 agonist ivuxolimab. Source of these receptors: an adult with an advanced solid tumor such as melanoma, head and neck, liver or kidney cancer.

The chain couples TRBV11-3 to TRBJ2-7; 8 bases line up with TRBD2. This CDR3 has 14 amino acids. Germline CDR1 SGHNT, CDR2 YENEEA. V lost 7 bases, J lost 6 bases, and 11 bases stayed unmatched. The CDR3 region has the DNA TGTGCCAGCACAGCGGGGGACGCCCGCGGCGAGCAGTACTTC. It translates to CASTAGDARGEQYF.

This CDR3 is CASSGPPAYEQYF. The CDR3 region has the DNA TGTGCCAGCAGTGGGCCGCCGGCCTACGAGCAGTACTTC. This chain uses TRBV2 with TRBJ2-7; D unresolved. With 4 bases removed from V and 2 bases from J, the gap between germline ends came to 9 bases. Germline loops: CDR1 SNHLY, CDR2 FYNNEI. The CDR3 contains 13 residues.

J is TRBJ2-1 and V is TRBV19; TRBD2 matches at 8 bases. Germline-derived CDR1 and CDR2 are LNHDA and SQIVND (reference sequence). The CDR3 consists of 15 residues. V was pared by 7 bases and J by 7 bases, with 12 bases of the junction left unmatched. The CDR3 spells CASTPRGGSRNEQFF. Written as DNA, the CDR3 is TGTGCCAGTACCCCCCGGGGGGGTTCTCGAAATGAGCAGTTCTTC.

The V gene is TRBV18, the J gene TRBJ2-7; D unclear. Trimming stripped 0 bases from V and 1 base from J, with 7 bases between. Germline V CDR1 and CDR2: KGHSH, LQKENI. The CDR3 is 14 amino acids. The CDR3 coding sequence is TGTGCCAGCTCACCACCGGTAAATTCCTACGAGCAGTACTTC. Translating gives CASSPPVNSYEQYF.

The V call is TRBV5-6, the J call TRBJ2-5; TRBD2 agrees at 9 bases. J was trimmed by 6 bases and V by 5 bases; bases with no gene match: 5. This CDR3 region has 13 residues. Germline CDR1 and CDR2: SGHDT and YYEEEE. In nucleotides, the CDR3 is TGTGCCAGCAGACCCGGGACTAGCCAGACCCAGTACTTC. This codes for CASRPGTSQTQYF.

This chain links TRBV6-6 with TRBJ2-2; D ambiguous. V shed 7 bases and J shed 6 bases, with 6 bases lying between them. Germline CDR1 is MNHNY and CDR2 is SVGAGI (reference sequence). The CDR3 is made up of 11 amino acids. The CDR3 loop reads CASKNSGELFF. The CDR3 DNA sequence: TGTGCCAGCAAAAACTCCGGGGAGCTGTTTTTT.

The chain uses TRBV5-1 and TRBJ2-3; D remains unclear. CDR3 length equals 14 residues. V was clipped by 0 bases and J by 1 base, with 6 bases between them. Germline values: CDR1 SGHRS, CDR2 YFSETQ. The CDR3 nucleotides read TGCGCCAGCAGCTTGGATGTGGGCACAGATACGCAGTATTTT. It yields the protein CASSLDVGTDTQYF.

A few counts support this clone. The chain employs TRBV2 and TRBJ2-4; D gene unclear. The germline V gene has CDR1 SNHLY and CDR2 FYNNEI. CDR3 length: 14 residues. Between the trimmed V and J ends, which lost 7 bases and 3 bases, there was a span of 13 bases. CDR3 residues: CASNIPSVKNIQYF. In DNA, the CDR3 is TGTGCCAGCAACATACCATCTGTCAAAAACATTCAGTACTTC. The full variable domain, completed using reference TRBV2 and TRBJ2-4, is EPEVTQTPSHQVTQMGQEVILRCVPISNHLYFYWYRQILGQKVEFLVSFYNNEISEKSEIFDDQFSVERPDGSNFTLKIRSTKLEDSAMYFCASNIPSVKNIQYFGAGTRLSVL.

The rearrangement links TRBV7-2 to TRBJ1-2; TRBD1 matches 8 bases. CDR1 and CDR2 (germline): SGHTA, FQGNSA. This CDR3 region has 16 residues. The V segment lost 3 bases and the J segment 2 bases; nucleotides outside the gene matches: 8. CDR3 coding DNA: TGTGCCAGCAGCTTGACCCCGCAGGGGGCGAACTATGGCTACACCTTC. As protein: CASSLTPQGANYGYTF.

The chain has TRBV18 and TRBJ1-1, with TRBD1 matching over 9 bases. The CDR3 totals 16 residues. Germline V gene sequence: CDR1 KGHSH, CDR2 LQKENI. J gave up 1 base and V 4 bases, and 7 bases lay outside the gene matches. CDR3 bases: TGTGCCAGCTCACTGAATGGACAGGGGCAGAACACTGAAGCTTTCTTT. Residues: CASSLNGQGQNTEAFF.

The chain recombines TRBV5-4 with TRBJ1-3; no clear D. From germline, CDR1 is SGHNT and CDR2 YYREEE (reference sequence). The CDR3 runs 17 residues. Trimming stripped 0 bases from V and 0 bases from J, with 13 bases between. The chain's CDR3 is CASSLEVGRSSGNTIYF. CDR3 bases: TGTGCCAGCAGCTTGGAAGTCGGTAGGAGCTCTGGAAACACCATATATTTT. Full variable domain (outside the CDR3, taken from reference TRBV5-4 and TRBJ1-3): ETGVTQSPTHLIKTRGQQVTLRCSSQSGHNTVSWYQQALGQGPQFIFQYYREEENGRGNFPPRFSGLQFPNYSSELNVNALELDDSALYLCASSLEVGRSSGNTIYFGEGSWLTVV.

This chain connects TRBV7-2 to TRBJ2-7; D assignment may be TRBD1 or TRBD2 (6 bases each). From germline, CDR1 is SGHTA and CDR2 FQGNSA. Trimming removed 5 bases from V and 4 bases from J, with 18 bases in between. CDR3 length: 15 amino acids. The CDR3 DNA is TGTGCCAGCAGCCTCCAGAGGGGGGTAGTATACGAGCAGTACTTC. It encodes CASSLQRGVVYEQYF. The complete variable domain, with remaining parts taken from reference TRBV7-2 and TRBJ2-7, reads GAGVSQSPSNKVTEKGKDVELRCDPISGHTALYWYRQSLGQGLEFLIYFQGNSAPDKSGLPSDRFSAERTGGSVSTLTIQRTQQEDSAVYLCASSLQRGVVYEQYFGPGTRLTVT.

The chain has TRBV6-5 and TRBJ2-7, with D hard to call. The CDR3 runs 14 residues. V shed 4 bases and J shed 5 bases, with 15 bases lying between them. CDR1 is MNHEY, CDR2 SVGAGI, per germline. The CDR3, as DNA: TGTGCCAGCAGTTCCCCCCAGCGACGGAACGAGCAGTACTTC. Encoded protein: CASSSPQRRNEQYF.

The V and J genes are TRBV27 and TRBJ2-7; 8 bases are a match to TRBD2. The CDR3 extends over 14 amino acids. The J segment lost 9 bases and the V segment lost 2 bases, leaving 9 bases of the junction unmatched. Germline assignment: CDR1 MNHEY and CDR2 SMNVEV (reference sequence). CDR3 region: CASSLLAGSGGQYF. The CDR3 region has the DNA TGTGCCAGCAGTTTACTAGCGGGCTCTGGGGGGCAGTACTTC.

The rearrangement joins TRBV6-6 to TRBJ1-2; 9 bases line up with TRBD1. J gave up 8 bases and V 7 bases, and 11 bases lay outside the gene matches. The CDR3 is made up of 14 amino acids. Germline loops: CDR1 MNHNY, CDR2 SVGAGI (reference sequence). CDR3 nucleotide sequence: TGTGCCAGCATGCCGGGACAGGGAACCGGGGGCTACACCTTC. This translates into CASMPGQGTGGYTF.

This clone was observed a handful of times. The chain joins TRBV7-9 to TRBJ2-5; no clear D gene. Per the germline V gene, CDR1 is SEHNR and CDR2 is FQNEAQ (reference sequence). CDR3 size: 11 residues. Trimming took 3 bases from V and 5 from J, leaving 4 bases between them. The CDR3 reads CASSFGETQYF. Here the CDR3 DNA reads TGTGCCAGCAGCTTTGGGGAGACCCAGTACTTC.

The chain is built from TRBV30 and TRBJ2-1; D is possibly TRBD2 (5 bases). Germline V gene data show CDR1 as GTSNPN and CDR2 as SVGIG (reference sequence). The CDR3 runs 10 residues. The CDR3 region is CAGEWNEQFF. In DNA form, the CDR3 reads TGTGCTGGGGAGTGGAATGAGCAGTTCTTC.

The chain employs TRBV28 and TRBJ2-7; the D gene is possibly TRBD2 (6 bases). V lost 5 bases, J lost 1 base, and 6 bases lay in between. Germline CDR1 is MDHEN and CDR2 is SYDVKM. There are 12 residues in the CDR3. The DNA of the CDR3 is TGTGCCAGCAGTGCGGGATCCTACGAGCAGTACTTC. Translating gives CASSAGSYEQYF.

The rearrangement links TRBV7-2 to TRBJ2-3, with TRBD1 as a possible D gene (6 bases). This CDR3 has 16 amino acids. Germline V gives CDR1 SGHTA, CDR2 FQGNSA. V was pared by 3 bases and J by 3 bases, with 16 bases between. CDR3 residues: CASSLRSTGWTDTQYF. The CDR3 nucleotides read TGTGCCAGCAGCTTGAGATCAACAGGGTGGACAGATACGCAGTATTTT.

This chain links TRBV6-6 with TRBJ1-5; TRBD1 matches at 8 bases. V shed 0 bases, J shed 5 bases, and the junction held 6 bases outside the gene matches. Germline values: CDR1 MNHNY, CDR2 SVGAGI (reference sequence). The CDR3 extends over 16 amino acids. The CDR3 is CASSYSGQGRHQPQHF. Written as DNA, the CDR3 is TGTGCCAGCAGTTACTCCGGACAGGGCCGCCATCAGCCCCAGCATTTT.

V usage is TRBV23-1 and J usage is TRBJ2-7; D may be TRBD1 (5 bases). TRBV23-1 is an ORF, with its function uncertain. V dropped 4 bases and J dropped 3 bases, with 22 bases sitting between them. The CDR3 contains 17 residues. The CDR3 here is CASSRSQAWAFFYEQYF. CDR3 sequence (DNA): TGCGCCAGCAGTCGTTCACAGGCCTGGGCCTTCTTCTACGAGCAGTACTTC.

The CDR3 sequence: CASSLRWGTSGRSADTQYF. Here the CDR3 DNA reads TGTGCCAGCAGCTTACGGTGGGGGACTAGCGGGCGGAGCGCAGATACGCAGTATTTT. The rearrangement links TRBV7-2 to TRBJ2-3; 12 bases are shared with TRBD2. The CDR3 loop spans 19 amino acids. Germline values: CDR1 SGHTA, CDR2 FQGNSA. The ends lost 2 bases at V and 4 bases at J; junction bases unmatched: 13.